The 29 T cell receptor beta chains in this list originate from one sample, sequenced in a study of blood T cell repertoires in COVID-19. Produced via immunoSEQ multiplex PCR; TCRdb's table is partial and in-frame only. This sample has hundreds of thousands of clones, with around 87% found just once. The specimen sequenced was peripheral blood. The receptors come from a woman aged 25 to 39 who had recovered from COVID-19.

The J gene is TRBJ2-7, the V gene TRBV25-1, with D perhaps matching TRBD1 (6 bases). V was cut by 4 bases and J by 4 bases, with 11 bases left in between. Germline V gene lookup returns CDR1 MGHDK and CDR2 SYGVNS. This CDR3 is built from 13 residues. CDR3 protein: CASSAGAIYEQYF. For the CDR3, the DNA is TGTGCCAGCAGTGCAGGGGCTATTTACGAGCAGTACTTC.

V gene TRBV7-2 combines with J gene TRBJ2-1; TRBD2 aligns across 9 bases. This CDR3 has 17 amino acids. The V gene's germline CDR1 is SGHTA and CDR2 FQGNSA. J lost 4 bases, V lost 1 base, and 8 bases had no gene match. CDR3 sequence (DNA): TGTGCCAGCAGCTTAGTACTAGCGGGCCCGGGATACAATGAGCAGTTCTTC. Translated: CASSLVLAGPGYNEQFF.

The rearrangement links TRBV24-1 to TRBJ2-1, with 10 nucleotides matching TRBD2. The CDR3 is 17 amino acids. The V gene's germline CDR1 is KGHDR and CDR2 SFDVKD. Trimming cost V 5 bases and J 5 bases; bases outside gene matches: 11. The CDR3 DNA reads as TGTGCCACCAGTGGACGTTTAGGAGGACTAGCGGACAATGAGCAGTTCTTC. This gives the protein CATSGRLGGLADNEQFF.

A few counts support this clone. This chain joins TRBV19 and TRBJ2-7; D perhaps matches TRBD2 (6 bases). The length of the CDR3 is 12 residues. V lost 3 bases and J lost 5, with 8 bases in between. The germline V gene encodes CDR1 LNHDA and CDR2 SQIVND (reference sequence). The CDR3 bases are TGTGCCAGTAGTATTGGGGGGAACGAGCAGTACTTC. It translates to CASSIGGNEQYF.

The chain employs TRBV5-1 and TRBJ2-1; a possible D gene is TRBD2 (5 bases). CDR1 SGHRS and CDR2 YFSETQ come from the germline V gene. V lost 0 bases and J 6 bases, leaving 7 bases between the germline ends. The CDR3 runs 13 residues. The CDR3, as DNA: TGCGCCAGCAGCTTGGAGGGAGTCAATGAGCAGTTCTTC. It is translated as CASSLEGVNEQFF.

The J gene is TRBJ2-7, the V gene TRBV6-6; tentative D call: TRBD1 (6 bases). Between the trimmed V and J ends, which lost 7 bases and 4 bases, there was a span of 17 bases. The CDR3 sequence is 14 residues long. Germline V gives CDR1 MNHNY, CDR2 SVGAGI (reference sequence). The CDR3 loop is CASNQGYSLYEQYF. The CDR3 DNA is TGTGCCAGCAACCAGGGGTATTCGTTATACGAGCAGTACTTC.

This clone was detected only a few times. The CDR3 DNA follows: TGCGCCAGCAGCTTGTCGGACAGGGGTACACCCCTCCACTTT. Amino acid sequence: CASSLSDRGTPLHF. V and J are TRBV5-1 and TRBJ1-6; 9 nucleotides line up with TRBD1. This CDR3 is built from 14 residues. The germline gives CDR1 SGHRS, CDR2 YFSETQ. J was trimmed by 11 bases and V by 1 base; bases with no gene match: 4.

The CDR3 sequence is CASSLEGAESYTF. Written as DNA, the CDR3 is TGTGCCAGCAGTTTAGAAGGAGCCGAGAGCTACACCTTC. V usage is TRBV12-3 or TRBV12-4 and J usage is TRBJ1-2; D remains ambiguous. V dropped 1 base and J dropped 9 bases, with 12 bases sitting between them. CDR3 length equals 13 residues.

The gene calls are TRBV30 and TRBJ1-6; D might be TRBD1 (6 bases). CDR1 and CDR2 (germline): GTSNPN, SVGIG (reference sequence). Deletions cut 4 bases from V and 3 bases from J, with 7 bases between. This CDR3 has 13 residues. CDR3: CAWMDSYNSPLHF. CDR3 nucleotide sequence: TGTGCCTGGATGGACAGCTATAATTCACCCCTCCACTTT. Based on the CDR3 plus reference TRBV30 and TRBJ1-6, the full variable domain is SQTIHQWPATLVQPVGSPLSLECTVEGTSNPNLYWYRQAAGRGLQLLFYSVGIGQISSEVPQNLSASRPQDRQFILSSKKLLLSDSGFYLCAWMDSYNSPLHFGNGTRLTVT.

The chain uses TRBV18 and TRBJ1-2; TRBD1 aligns across 8 bases. This CDR3 has 13 amino acids. Germline-derived CDR1 and CDR2 are KGHSH and LQKENI. J lost 7 bases, V lost 3 bases, and 4 bases had no gene match. In DNA, the CDR3 is TGTGCCAGCTCACCTCTACAGGGGGGTGGCTACACCTTC. Residues: CASSPLQGGGYTF.

This chain connects TRBV6-5 to TRBJ1-5; the D gene is possibly TRBD1 (5 bases). Trimming took off 6 bases at V and 1 base at J, with 13 bases between the two ends. CDR1 and CDR2 (germline): MNHEY, SVGAGI. The CDR3 sequence is 15 residues long. The DNA for the CDR3 is TGTGCCAGCAGCCCCATACAGGTCAGCAATCAGCCCCAGCATTTT. It is translated as CASSPIQVSNQPQHF.

This clone was observed a handful of times. V and J are TRBV11-2 and TRBJ2-7, with D possibly matching TRBD2 (5 bases). CDR3 length: 13 residues. V was pared by 3 bases and J by 6 bases, with 12 bases between. Germline CDR1 is SGHAT and CDR2 is FQNNGV. CDR3 DNA sequence: TGTGCCAGCAGCTTTTTGGGAGCCGCCGAGCAGTACTTC. Protein sequence: CASSFLGAAEQYF.

CDR3 sequence (DNA): TGTGCCAGCTCACCACCGTCCTTGAGCTCCTACGAGCAGTACTTC. This translates into CASSPPSLSSYEQYF. The J gene is TRBJ2-7, the V gene TRBV18; D is undetermined. Trimming took 0 bases from V and 0 from J, leaving 9 bases between them. This CDR3 comprises 15 residues. Germline V gene sequence: CDR1 KGHSH, CDR2 LQKENI.

The genes are TRBV5-6 and TRBJ1-6, with D tentatively TRBD1 (5 bases). The CDR3 has 12 amino acids. CDR1 and CDR2 from the germline V gene are SGHDT and YYEEEE. The germline V and J ends were trimmed by 5 bases and 10 bases, with 10 bases remaining between them. CDR3 sequence (DNA): TGTGCCAGCAGGAAGGGGCGATCACCCCTCCACTTT. Translation gives CASRKGRSPLHF.

The rearrangement uses TRBV27 and TRBJ1-2, with 7 bases identical to TRBD1. The CDR3 runs to 15 residues. J was trimmed by 1 base and V by 5 bases; bases with no gene match: 7. The germline V gene encodes CDR1 MNHEY and CDR2 SMNVEV (reference sequence). In DNA, the CDR3 is TGTGCCAGCAGTCTACGACAGGGAAATAACTATGGCTACACCTTC. Its translation is CASSLRQGNNYGYTF.

V gene TRBV28 combines with J gene TRBJ1-2; the D gene is possibly TRBD1 (5 bases). CDR3 length equals 12 residues. Trimming cost V 2 bases and J 8 bases, with 9 bases left between them. Germline V lookup: CDR1 MDHEN, CDR2 SYDVKM. The CDR3 bases are TGTGCCAGCAGTTTAACAGGCAAAGGCTACACCTTC. As protein: CASSLTGKGYTF.

The chain couples TRBV7-3 to TRBJ2-3; D is uncertain. Trimming removed 3 bases from V and 0 bases from J, with 10 bases in between. Germline assignment: CDR1 SGHTA and CDR2 FQGTGA. The CDR3 is made up of 15 amino acids. The CDR3 sequence: CASSLGLTSTDTQYF. The CDR3, as DNA: TGTGCCAGCAGCTTGGGCCTAACTAGCACAGATACGCAGTATTTT.

This rearrangement joins TRBV19 to TRBJ2-3; D is possibly TRBD1 (7 bases). Germline V lookup: CDR1 LNHDA, CDR2 SQIVND (reference sequence). Trimming stripped 6 bases from V and 2 bases from J, with 18 bases between. The CDR3 sequence is 16 residues long. The CDR3 bases are TGTGCCAGTAGGGAGGGGGCGTACGGCTACACAGATACGCAGTATTTT. It translates to CASREGAYGYTDTQYF.

This clone was observed once. The chain joins TRBV5-1 to TRBJ2-7, with 13 bases identical to TRBD2. Germline V CDR1 and CDR2: SGHRS, YFSETQ. V gave up 4 bases and J gave up 2 bases; unmatched junction bases: 12. The CDR3 sequence is 18 residues long. CDR3 nucleotides: TGCGCCAGCAGCCAAGGACTAGCGGGGGTTCGTTTTGCCTACGAGCAGTACTTC. This sequence encodes CASSQGLAGVRFAYEQYF.

This clone occurred a few times. The genes are TRBV28 and TRBJ1-3; TRBD1 aligns across 8 bases. V dropped 6 bases and J dropped 4; count of bases not matched to a gene: 8. Germline lookup yields CDR1 MDHEN and CDR2 SYDVKM. The CDR3 is made up of 15 amino acids. CDR3 DNA: TGTGCCAGCAGCCCCGGGACAGGCCCGGGAAACACCATATATTTT. This encodes CASSPGTGPGNTIYF.

CDR3 protein: CASSIDAETRMNTEAFF. DNA of the CDR3: TGTGCCAGTAGTATAGATGCAGAAACTAGAATGAACACTGAAGCTTTCTTT. This sequence joins TRBV19 and TRBJ1-1; D call uncertain. The CDR3 runs 17 residues. V was shortened by 0 bases and J by 0 bases, with 14 bases between the two germline ends. Looked up from germline, CDR1 is LNHDA and CDR2 is SQIVND (reference sequence).

This clone has only one observation. The V gene is TRBV12-3 or TRBV12-4, the J gene TRBJ1-5; D is possibly TRBD1 (5 bases). Deletions cut 5 bases from V and 7 bases from J, with 12 bases between. CDR3 length equals 13 residues. The CDR3 is CASSPNQGQPQHF. The CDR3 coding sequence is TGTGCCAGCAGTCCTAATCAGGGACAGCCCCAGCATTTT.

The CDR3, as DNA: TGTGCCAGCAGCTTGGCCGAAGCCTACTCTGGAAACACCATATATTTT. It yields the protein CASSLAEAYSGNTIYF. This sequence joins TRBV5-4 and TRBJ1-3; D remains unclear. The CDR3 loop spans 16 amino acids. Trimming left V 0 bases short and J 0 bases short, with 10 bases between. Germline V CDR1 and CDR2: SGHNT, YYREEE (reference sequence).

This chain joins TRBV28 and TRBJ2-7, with D possibly matching TRBD2 (5 bases). This CDR3 is 14 amino acids long. Germline lookup yields CDR1 MDHEN and CDR2 SYDVKM. Trimming took 2 bases from V and 7 from J, leaving 15 bases between them. In DNA form, the CDR3 reads TGTGCCAGCAGTTTAGCGGGTGGTGGGGATGAGCAGTACTTC. As protein: CASSLAGGGDEQYF.

V usage is TRBV25-1 and J usage is TRBJ1-2; D is perhaps TRBD1 (6 bases). This CDR3 has 12 residues. Germline CDR1 MGHDK, CDR2 SYGVNS. V lost 5 bases and J lost 5, with 9 bases in between. The CDR3: CASSPGQYGYTF. The CDR3 nucleotides read TGTGCCAGCAGTCCAGGACAGTATGGCTACACCTTC.

The chain joins TRBV7-6 to TRBJ1-1; D ambiguous. Germline V CDR1 and CDR2: SGHVS, FNYEAQ. This CDR3 region has 17 residues. V lost 4 bases to trimming and J lost 0 bases, with 18 bases between them. The CDR3 DNA follows: TGTGCCAGCAGCTCTAGAAGTTACGGCGGTATGAACACTGAAGCTTTCTTT. As protein: CASSSRSYGGMNTEAFF. Full variable domain (outside the CDR3, taken from reference TRBV7-6 and TRBJ1-1): GAGVSQSPRYKVTKRGQDVALRCDPISGHVSLYWYRQALGQGPEFLTYFNYEAQQDKSGLPNDRFSAERPEGSISTLTIQRTEQRDSAMYRCASSSRSYGGMNTEAFFGQGTRLTVV.

In regard to this clone: The same CDR3 also results from other DNA sequences found in this sample. The CDR3 is CASSIGDRGLSEAFF. The CDR3 DNA sequence: TGTGCCAGTAGTATAGGGGACAGGGGTTTGAGTGAAGCTTTCTTT. The gene calls are TRBV19 and TRBJ1-1; 10 bases align to TRBD1. Germline V gene lookup returns CDR1 LNHDA and CDR2 SQIVND (reference sequence). The CDR3 extends over 15 amino acids. V shed 1 base, J shed 7 bases, and the junction held 6 bases outside the gene matches. Looking up the rest from reference TRBV19 and TRBJ1-1 gives the full variable domain: DGGITQSPKYLFRKEGQNVTLSCEQNLNHDAMYWYRQDPGQGLRLIYYSQIVNDFQKGDIAEGYSVSREKKESFPLTVTSAQKNPTAFYLCASSIGDRGLSEAFFGQGTRLTVV.

V and J are TRBV6-6 and TRBJ2-3, with D possibly being TRBD2 (6 bases). The V gene's germline CDR1 is MNHNY and CDR2 SVGAGI (reference sequence). V lost 10 bases and J lost 4, with 15 bases in between. CDR3 length: 13 amino acids. The CDR3 nucleotides read TGTGCCACCGGCAGCCGGGAGTCAGATACGCAGTATTTT. Translating it yields CATGSRESDTQYF.

This clone was observed a single time. The genes are TRBV15 and TRBJ1-1, with D possibly being TRBD1 (5 bases). The CDR3 totals 14 residues. V was clipped by 6 bases and J by 4 bases, with 15 bases between them. Germline lookup yields CDR1 LNHNV and CDR2 YYDKDF (reference sequence). In DNA, the CDR3 is TGTGCCACCAGATACGGGGGGTCGGCCACTGAAGCTTTCTTT. Its translation: CATRYGGSATEAFF.